One sample yielded the 15 T cell receptor beta chains listed below, sequenced in a study of molecular identifiers for immune sequencing clone quantification. TCRdb recomputed calls from the PCR reads with MiXCR, one row per CDR3 protein. The table lists 100,000 or so distinct CDR3 sequences, around 30% of them singletons. Sequenced material: naive CD8+ T cells from blood, with Jurkat cell RNA spiked in. The subset is: FACS-sorted CD8+CD4-CCR7+CD45RA+ naive T cells. The source of these receptors is a human donor in good health. Some libraries in this study had Jurkat cell RNA spiked in.

Worth noting for this clonotype: In this CDR3 the conserved last residue, phenylalanine or tryptophan, is missing, so a read error is likely. The limits of the CDR3 on the DNA are not certain, so only TCRdb's listed CDR3 is given. The V gene is TRBV4-2, the J gene TRBJ1-1; no check of the table's D call, TRBD1, against the DNA was made. Inclusive of both ends, the CDR3 amounts to 15 amino acids. The germline CDR1 and CDR2 sequences are LGHNA and YNFKEQ. CDR3 residues: CASSQADTSSTEAFI.

This rearrangement joins TRBV2 to TRBJ1-1, with D maybe TRBD1 (5 bases). CDR3 length: 11 residues. V was trimmed by 8 bases and J by 3 bases, leaving 7 bases between them. CDR1 SNHLY and CDR2 FYNNEI come from the germline V gene. The CDR3 region is CASFRDTEAFF. In DNA form, the CDR3 reads TGTGCCAGCTTCAGGGACACTGAAGCTTTCTTT.

This sequence joins TRBV19 and TRBJ2-7; 7 nucleotides line up with TRBD1. Germline V gene sequence: CDR1 LNHDA, CDR2 SQIVND (reference sequence). This CDR3 is 14 amino acids long. V shed 5 bases, J shed 3 bases, and the junction held 7 bases outside the gene matches. In DNA, the CDR3 is TGTGCCAGTAGTCCCCGGGACAGTTACTACGAGCAGTACTTC. Translating it yields CASSPRDSYYEQYF.

This clonotype was counted a few times. The V and J genes are TRBV6-2 or TRBV6-3 and TRBJ2-1; the D is unclear. CDR3 length equals 11 residues. V dropped 6 bases and J dropped 7 bases, with 7 bases sitting between them. Germline V lookup: CDR1 MNHEY, CDR2 SVGEGT. The CDR3 region is CASSERNEQFF. The DNA for the CDR3 is TGTGCCAGCAGCGAGAGGAATGAGCAGTTCTTC.

This clonotype was detected only a few times. The chain links TRBV2 to TRBJ2-3; tentatively, D is TRBD2 (6 bases). This CDR3 has 13 residues. The germline V gene has CDR1 SNHLY and CDR2 FYNNEI. V was shortened by 10 bases and J by 2 bases, with 13 bases between the two germline ends. The CDR3, as DNA: TGTGCCAATACCCGGGACTTCACAGATACGCAGTATTTT. Translation: CANTRDFTDTQYF.

V gene TRBV27 combines with J gene TRBJ2-7; TRBD2 matches at 12 bases. Germline trimming cut 4 bases from V and 6 bases from J; bases unmatched to any gene: 13. Germline-derived CDR1 and CDR2 are MNHEY and SMNVEV (reference sequence). This CDR3 is 17 amino acids long. Here the CDR3 reads CASSSLPTSGSSREQYF. The CDR3 DNA reads as TGTGCCAGCAGTTCCCTCCCGACTAGCGGGAGTTCCCGCGAGCAGTACTTC.

The chain has TRBV29-1 and TRBJ2-3; D remains unclear. V lost 5 bases and J lost 0, with 18 bases in between. This CDR3 contains 16 residues. Germline V gene data show CDR1 as SQVTM and CDR2 as ANQGSEA. The chain's CDR3 is CSVHPPEIASTDTQYF. The CDR3 bases are TGCAGCGTTCACCCGCCGGAGATTGCTAGCACAGATACGCAGTATTTT.

This clonotype was picked up one time. V gene TRBV5-4 combines with J gene TRBJ2-2; no clear D. The V end lost 4 bases, the J end lost 5 bases, and 12 bases lay between the germline ends. CDR3 size: 14 residues. Germline-derived CDR1 and CDR2 are SGHNT and YYREEE (reference sequence). The DNA for the CDR3 is TGTGCCAGCAGCCCCAGGACCCAGACCGGGGAGCTGTTTTTT. It is translated as CASSPRTQTGELFF.

This clonotype appeared a few times. This sequence joins TRBV13 and TRBJ2-4; possible D gene TRBD1, 5 bases. The V and J ends lost 5 bases and 1 base respectively, with 12 bases between them. Germline CDR1 and CDR2: PRHDT and FYEKMQ (reference sequence). There are 15 residues in the CDR3. CDR3 in DNA: TGTGCCAGCAGCCCAGACCCAGGGGCCAAAAACATTCAGTACTTC. Translating gives CASSPDPGAKNIQYF. Based on the CDR3 plus reference TRBV13 and TRBJ2-4, the full variable domain is AAGVIQSPRHLIKEKRETATLKCYPIPRHDTVYWYQQGPGQDPQFLISFYEKMQSDKGSIPDRFSAQQFSDYHSELNMSSLELGDSALYFCASSPDPGAKNIQYFGAGTRLSVL.

The chain joins TRBV13 to TRBJ2-2; 9 bases agree with TRBD1. This CDR3 is built from 16 residues. The V gene's germline CDR1 is PRHDT and CDR2 FYEKMQ (reference sequence). Trimming removed 4 bases from V and 7 bases from J; junction bases left unmatched: 10. The CDR3 nucleotides are TGTGCCAGCAGCTCAGGGACAGGGTCGGTCATCGGGGAGCTGTTTTTT. Translation gives CASSSGTGSVIGELFF.

The V gene is TRBV2, the J gene TRBJ1-6, with D unclear. V was pared by 8 bases and J by 7 bases, with 12 bases between. Germline CDR1 and CDR2: SNHLY and FYNNEI. The CDR3 is 13 amino acids. The CDR3 here is CASRNRANSPLHF. DNA of the CDR3: TGTGCCAGCCGTAACAGAGCAAATTCACCCCTCCACTTT.

As for this clonotype: A much larger clonotype is one base distant, so this may be a read error. The conserved closing phenylalanine or tryptophan is absent in this CDR3, likely reflecting a read error. The rearrangement joins TRBV4-3 to TRBJ2-5; weak D call: TRBD1 (5 bases). The germline V gene has CDR1 LGHNA and CDR2 YSLEER. Trimming removed 1 base from V and 4 bases from J, with 7 bases in between. This CDR3 contains 13 residues. The CDR3 DNA reads as TGCGCCAGCAGCCAAGTCCAGGGAGAGACCCAGTACATC. Translated, it gives CASSQVQGETQYI.

This clonotype was recorded many times. V and J are TRBV19 and TRBJ2-5; the match to TRBD1 covers 8 bases. The CDR3 loop spans 16 amino acids. Per the germline V gene, CDR1 is LNHDA and CDR2 is SQIVND (reference sequence). V lost 3 bases to trimming and J lost 5 bases; unmatched junction nucleotides: 11. CDR3 nucleotides: TGTGCCAGTAGTATTGGGTCAGGGGGCGGCGTCGAGACCCAGTACTTC. Protein product: CASSIGSGGGVETQYF.

This clonotype appeared a few times. The chain uses TRBV12-3 or TRBV12-4 and TRBJ2-3; TRBD2 agrees at 7 bases. J was trimmed by 10 bases and V by 6 bases; bases with no gene match: 10. There are 13 residues in the CDR3. This CDR3 reads CASSTGTTFSQYF. For the CDR3, the DNA is TGTGCCAGCAGCACCGGGACTACTTTTTCGCAGTATTTT.

Points on this clonotype: Being one base from a much bigger clone, this may be a read error. J is TRBJ2-3 and V is TRBV29-1; D is uncertain. Trimming shortened V by 7 bases and J by 2 bases, and 16 bases separated the two germline ends. CDR3 length: 14 amino acids. Germline-derived CDR1 and CDR2 are SQVTM and ANQGSEA. CDR3 DNA sequence: TGCAGCGCCACTACAGTGTACCTCACAGATACGCAGTATTTT. Translation gives CSATTVYLTDTQYF.